Following are 25 T cell receptor beta chains from one sample sequenced in a study of blood T cell repertoires in COVID-19. The method was immunoSEQ multiplex PCR; TCRdb's version includes in-frame clones alone and lacks a portion of them. The table includes approximately 180,000 clones, approximately 92% detected once. Specimen: PBMCs or T cells enriched from blood (not recorded which). These receptors originate from a woman aged 40 to 50 with acute COVID-19.

This chain connects TRBV27 to TRBJ1-2; D not certain. CDR3 length: 13 residues. Germline V gene sequence: CDR1 MNHEY, CDR2 SMNVEV (reference sequence). V was shortened by 4 bases and J by 6 bases, with 12 bases between the two germline ends. The CDR3 protein is CASSSPSGNGYTF. The CDR3 DNA reads as TGTGCCAGCAGTTCACCATCGGGGAATGGCTACACCTTC.

The chain joins TRBV20-1 to TRBJ2-3; 8 nucleotides match TRBD2. Germline CDR1 reads DFQATT; CDR2 reads SNEGSKA (reference sequence). CDR3 length: 18 residues. J gave up 4 bases and V 3 bases, and 18 bases lay outside the gene matches. The CDR3 DNA follows: TGCAGTGCTAGTCCGATAGCGGGGACGGCGGGAGTCCCAGATACGCAGTATTTT. It translates to CSASPIAGTAGVPDTQYF.

The chain is built from TRBV3-1 (or the pseudogene TRBV3-2) and TRBJ2-7, with 9 bases matching TRBD2. This CDR3 is built from 17 residues. Per the germline V gene, CDR1 is LGHDT and CDR2 is YNNKEL (reference sequence). Unmatched junction bases numbered 13, after V lost 4 bases and J lost 3 bases. CDR3 amino acids: CASSPKLTSGMVYEQYF. For the CDR3, the DNA is TGTGCCAGCAGCCCGAAATTGACTAGCGGTATGGTCTACGAGCAGTACTTC.

This clone was counted once. The chain employs TRBV13 and TRBJ2-3; D not resolved. Trimming took off 5 bases at V and 2 bases at J, with 20 bases between the two ends. Looked up from germline, CDR1 is PRHDT and CDR2 is FYEKMQ (reference sequence). There are 17 residues in the CDR3. The CDR3 DNA is TGTGCCAGCAGCCGCTTGGCATTCGGGTCCCACACAGATACGCAGTATTTT. The encoded protein is CASSRLAFGSHTDTQYF.

This chain links TRBV15 with TRBJ1-5; D perhaps matches TRBD1 (5 bases). With 0 bases removed from V and 3 bases from J, the gap between germline ends came to 21 bases. Germline CDR1 LNHNV, CDR2 YYDKDF (reference sequence). This CDR3 region has 19 residues. The CDR3 spells CATSRDPDTHLGINQPQHF. CDR3 nucleotides: TGTGCCACCAGCAGAGACCCGGACACCCACCTAGGGATCAATCAGCCCCAGCATTTT.

The genes are TRBV5-5 and TRBJ1-3; D ambiguous. V lost 4 bases, J lost 0 bases, and 14 bases lay in between. The germline V gene has CDR1 SGHKS and CDR2 YYEKEE (reference sequence). CDR3 length: 16 amino acids. CDR3 residues: CASSAPWESSGNTIYF. The CDR3 coding sequence is TGTGCCAGCAGCGCCCCATGGGAGAGCTCTGGAAACACCATATATTTT.

The rearrangement joins TRBV7-2 to TRBJ2-2; 7 bases are shared with TRBD2. Trimming took 6 bases from V and 4 from J; bases not matched to a gene: 14. CDR1 is SGHTA, CDR2 FQGNSA, per germline. CDR3 length: 17 amino acids. The CDR3 coding sequence is TGTGCCAGCAGACCACCGCGACTAGCCTCGGGCACCGGGGAGCTGTTTTTT. Protein sequence: CASRPPRLASGTGELFF.

The chain recombines TRBV4-1 with TRBJ2-7; D is unresolved. Between the trimmed V and J ends, which lost 2 bases and 3 bases, there was a span of 14 bases. Per the germline V gene, CDR1 is MGHRA and CDR2 is YSYEKL. This CDR3 contains 15 residues. CDR3 DNA: TGCGCCAGCAGCCAATTCGTGGTACTAAGCTACGAGCAGTACTTC. This sequence encodes CASSQFVVLSYEQYF.

The chain couples TRBV5-1 to TRBJ2-7; 10 bases match TRBD2. After removal of 4 bases from V and 2 bases from J, the junction contained 9 bases not matched to a gene. Germline loops: CDR1 SGHRS, CDR2 YFSETQ. The CDR3 totals 16 residues. In DNA, the CDR3 is TGCGCCAGCAGCCCCGGGACTAGCGTAAAGGCCTACGAGCAGTACTTC. Its translation is CASSPGTSVKAYEQYF.

This clone has only a few counts. J is TRBJ1-6 and V is TRBV6-1, with a weak D call TRBD1 (6 bases). CDR1 and CDR2 (germline): MNHNS, SASEGT. The ends were cut back, 3 bases at V and 11 bases at J, with 14 bases in the middle. The CDR3 extends over 14 amino acids. The CDR3 spells CASSEGHEVAPLHF. CDR3 nucleotides: TGTGCCAGCAGTGAGGGACATGAAGTGGCACCCCTCCACTTT.

The genes are TRBV29-1 and TRBJ1-2; the match to TRBD1 covers 7 bases. CDR3 length equals 12 residues. J was trimmed by 2 bases and V by 4 bases; bases with no gene match: 1. CDR1 is SQVTM and CDR2 is ANQGSEA in the germline V gene. CDR3 nucleotide sequence: TGCAGCGTTGGACAGGGAAACTATGGCTACACCTTC. Translated, it gives CSVGQGNYGYTF.

The rearrangement uses TRBV6-2 or TRBV6-3 and TRBJ2-1; D possibly corresponds to TRBD1 (5 bases). Per the germline V gene, CDR1 is MNHEY and CDR2 is SVGEGT. V was shortened by 2 bases and J by 8 bases, with 10 bases between the two germline ends. This CDR3 contains 13 residues. This chain's CDR3 is CASSYRGSDEQFF. The CDR3 DNA follows: TGTGCCAGCAGTTACAGGGGATCCGATGAGCAGTTCTTC.

The V and J genes are TRBV19 and TRBJ1-2; unclear D gene. With 5 bases removed from V and 0 bases from J, the gap between germline ends came to 13 bases. The CDR3 runs to 15 residues. From germline, CDR1 is LNHDA and CDR2 SQIVND (reference sequence). The CDR3 DNA sequence: TGTGCCAGTAGTTCCCCTCCGGGTTCTAACTATGGCTACACCTTC. Protein sequence: CASSSPPGSNYGYTF.

The rearrangement uses TRBV4-1 and TRBJ1-2; 7 nucleotides match TRBD1. With 4 bases clipped from V and 6 bases from J, the junction kept 5 bases outside the gene matches. The CDR3 totals 13 residues. The germline CDR1 and CDR2 sequences are MGHRA and YSYEKL. The CDR3 here is CASSLGTVDGYTF. Here the CDR3 DNA reads TGCGCCAGCAGCCTAGGGACAGTGGATGGCTACACCTTC.

This clone was seen only once. V is TRBV5-1 and J is TRBJ1-3; 9 bases align to TRBD1. The J segment lost 3 bases and the V segment lost 4 bases, leaving 11 bases of the junction unmatched. CDR1 and CDR2 from the germline V gene are SGHRS and YFSETQ. The CDR3 has 17 amino acids. The CDR3 here is CASSPAGTGSGGNTIYF. CDR3 DNA sequence: TGCGCCAGCAGCCCGGCCGGGACAGGGTCCGGTGGAAACACCATATATTTT.

This sequence joins TRBV15 and TRBJ2-1; the D gene is possibly TRBD2 (6 bases). From germline, CDR1 is LNHNV and CDR2 YYDKDF (reference sequence). This CDR3 comprises 14 residues. V was cut by 2 bases and J by 8 bases, with 13 bases left in between. CDR3 residues: CATSRKASDDEQFF. For the CDR3, the DNA is TGTGCCACCAGCAGAAAGGCTAGCGACGATGAGCAGTTCTTC. Combining the CDR3 with reference TRBV15 and TRBJ2-1 gives the whole variable domain DAMVIQNPRYQVTQFGKPVTLSCSQTLNHNVMYWYQQKSSQAPKLLFHYYDKDFNNEADTPDNFQSRRPNTSFCFLDIRSPGLGDTAMYLCATSRKASDDEQFFGPGTRLTVL.

The rearrangement links TRBV4-2 to TRBJ2-1; TRBD1 aligns across 9 bases. Germline V gives CDR1 LGHNA, CDR2 YNFKEQ. The V segment lost 1 base and the J segment 0 bases; nucleotides outside the gene matches: 7. The CDR3 runs 18 residues. The chain's CDR3 is CASSQVQGAFSSYNEQFF. The CDR3 DNA reads TGTGCCAGCAGCCAAGTACAGGGGGCCTTCAGCTCCTACAATGAGCAGTTCTTC.

The genes are TRBV7-2 and TRBJ2-1; 8 bases fit TRBD2. This CDR3 spans 15 amino acids. V shed 3 bases, J shed 7 bases, and the junction held 8 bases outside the gene matches. The germline gives CDR1 SGHTA, CDR2 FQGNSA. CDR3 coding DNA: TGTGCCAGCAGCTTGGGGACTAGTAGACTGAATGAGCAGTTCTTC. This translates into CASSLGTSRLNEQFF.

The V call is TRBV28, the J call TRBJ1-1; 10 positions match TRBD1. Germline V CDR1 and CDR2: MDHEN, SYDVKM. The CDR3 runs 16 residues. The trim removed 4 bases at V and 3 bases at J, leaving 8 bases unmatched. The CDR3 spells CASSSLRDRGHTEAFF. The CDR3 nucleotides read TGTGCCAGCAGTTCTCTCCGGGACAGGGGACACACTGAAGCTTTCTTT.

This clone is a singleton in its sample. The chain's CDR3 is CASSTFPGQGYGYTF. The CDR3 DNA reads TGTGCCAGCAGCACCTTCCCGGGACAGGGTTATGGCTACACCTTC. The rearrangement joins TRBV7-2 to TRBJ1-2, with 9 bases lining up with TRBD1. V shed 5 bases, J shed 5 bases, and the junction held 9 bases outside the gene matches. Germline V lookup: CDR1 SGHTA, CDR2 FQGNSA. This CDR3 has 15 amino acids.

This clone was seen only once. V is TRBV5-1 and J is TRBJ1-1; a weak D match, TRBD1 (5 bases). Germline V gene sequence: CDR1 SGHRS, CDR2 YFSETQ. Trimming took off 3 bases at V and 4 bases at J, with 10 bases between the two ends. This CDR3 comprises 13 residues. CDR3 loop: CASSWSGGTEAFF. CDR3 coding DNA: TGCGCCAGCAGCTGGTCGGGGGGCACTGAAGCTTTCTTT. Variable domain in full (rest from reference TRBV5-1 and TRBJ1-1): KAGVTQTPRYLIKTRGQQVTLSCSPISGHRSVSWYQQTPGQGLQFLFEYFSETQRNKGNFPGRFSGRQFSNSRSEMNVSTLELGDSALYLCASSWSGGTEAFFGQGTRLTVV.

This sequence joins TRBV28 and TRBJ2-2, with 8 bases identical to TRBD1. The germline V gene has CDR1 MDHEN and CDR2 SYDVKM. CDR3 length: 15 residues. V lost 5 bases, J lost 3 bases, and 5 bases stayed unmatched. This chain's CDR3 is CASSRRGPDTGELFF. In nucleotides, the CDR3 is TGTGCCAGCAGTCGCAGGGGGCCGGACACCGGGGAGCTGTTTTTT. Variable domain in full (rest from reference TRBV28 and TRBJ2-2): DVKVTQSSRYLVKRTGEKVFLECVQDMDHENMFWYRQDPGLGLRLIYFSYDVKMKEKGDIPEGYSVSREKKERFSLILESASTNQTSMYLCASSRRGPDTGELFFGEGSRLTVL.

The chain recombines TRBV30 with TRBJ2-1; D is uncertain. CDR3 length: 14 residues. Germline V lookup: CDR1 GTSNPN, CDR2 SVGIG (reference sequence). Trimming cost V 0 bases and J 9 bases, with 15 bases left between them. The CDR3 DNA reads as TGTGCCTGGAGTGTACGAGGTAGCCTTCCTGAGCAGTTCTTC. Encoded protein: CAWSVRGSLPEQFF.

The V call is TRBV30, the J call TRBJ1-2, with 7 bases fitting TRBD1. The V segment lost 6 bases and the J segment 2 bases; nucleotides outside the gene matches: 12. CDR3 length: 15 residues. Germline CDR1 reads GTSNPN; CDR2 reads SVGIG (reference sequence). Here the CDR3 reads CACTLEGALNYGYTF. Here the CDR3 DNA reads TGTGCCTGTACCCTTGAGGGGGCCTTAAACTATGGCTACACCTTC.

J is TRBJ2-3 and V is TRBV7-9, with 9 nucleotides matching TRBD1. V gave up 5 bases and J gave up 7 bases; unmatched junction bases: 10. The CDR3 is 15 residues long. CDR1 is SEHNR and CDR2 is FQNEAQ in the germline V gene (reference sequence). CDR3 in DNA: TGTGCCAGCAGCCAAGGGGACAGGGACACTAATACGCAGTATTTT. This codes for CASSQGDRDTNTQYF.